The 32 T cell receptor beta chains in this list originate from one sample, sequenced in a study of early T cells in non-severe SARS-CoV-2 infection. TCRdb reprocessed the 5' RACE reads with MiXCR, giving one entry per CDR3 protein. The profile covers roughly 51,000 distinct CDR3 sequences, with about 8% appearing a single time and more than 9% taken by the ten largest. The sequenced sample was whole blood, obtained at baseline. The receptors were gathered from an adult who was a healthcare worker with PCR-confirmed SARS-CoV-2 infection or an uninfected control (not recorded which).

This clonotype was counted ten times or more. This chain uses TRBV7-6 with TRBJ1-4; D is unresolved. Per germline, CDR1 SGHVS and CDR2 FNYEAQ. V was trimmed by 3 bases and J by 6 bases, leaving 20 bases between them. The CDR3 is made up of 17 amino acids. The CDR3 region is CASSFGARGRSDEKLFF. DNA of the CDR3: TGTGCCAGCAGCTTTGGTGCCCGAGGGCGGAGCGATGAAAAACTGTTTTTT.

This clonotype was detected ten times or more. CDR3 DNA: TGTGCCAGCAGCCAAGATCCTAGTGGTCCCAGCTCCTACGAGCAGTACTTC. Its protein is CASSQDPSGPSSYEQYF. The chain joins TRBV4-2 to TRBJ2-7, with D hard to call. Trimming removed 0 bases at V and 0 bases at J, with 15 bases between. The V gene's germline CDR1 is LGHNA and CDR2 YNFKEQ. CDR3 size: 17 residues.

This clonotype was observed a handful of times. This chain uses TRBV7-2 with TRBJ2-1; 11 bases are shared with TRBD2. Germline trimming cut 1 base from V and 9 bases from J; bases unmatched to any gene: 5. Germline loops: CDR1 SGHTA, CDR2 FQGNSA. This CDR3 is built from 15 residues. CDR3 coding DNA: TGTGCCAGCAGCTTAGTGTCTAGCGGGAGGAGTGAGCAGTTCTTC. Translation gives CASSLVSSGRSEQFF.

This clonotype showed up just a few times. The chain employs TRBV5-1 and TRBJ1-1, with 9 bases fitting TRBD1. The V gene's germline CDR1 is SGHRS and CDR2 YFSETQ. The CDR3 contains 14 residues. V shed 5 bases, J shed 4 bases, and the junction held 6 bases outside the gene matches. The CDR3 DNA reads as TGCGCCAGCAGTCAAGACAGGGGGATCACTGAAGCTTTCTTT. This encodes CASSQDRGITEAFF. Based on the CDR3 plus reference TRBV5-1 and TRBJ1-1, the full variable domain is KAGVTQTPRYLIKTRGQQVTLSCSPISGHRSVSWYQQTPGQGLQFLFEYFSETQRNKGNFPGRFSGRQFSNSRSEMNVSTLELGDSALYLCASSQDRGITEAFFGQGTRLTVV.

The chain combines TRBV28 with TRBJ2-7; the D gene is possibly TRBD1 (6 bases). V lost 4 bases, J lost 2 bases, and 12 bases lay in between. This CDR3 is 14 amino acids long. Germline CDR1 and CDR2: MDHEN and SYDVKM. The CDR3 bases are TGTGCCAGCAGTTGGACAGATAAGACCTACGAGCAGTACTTC. It translates to CASSWTDKTYEQYF.

Ten or more counts support this clonotype. The chain joins TRBV12-3 or TRBV12-4 to TRBJ2-1; TRBD2 aligns across 13 bases. The V and J ends lost 5 bases and 8 bases, in that order; junction bases with no gene match: 9. This CDR3 has 16 amino acids. The CDR3, as DNA: TGTGCCAGCAGTCCGCCCGGACTAGCGGGAGTTGATGAGCAGTTCTTC. Amino acid sequence: CASSPPGLAGVDEQFF.

The J gene is TRBJ1-5, the V gene TRBV12-3 or TRBV12-4; D is ambiguous. There are 13 residues in the CDR3. Between the trimmed V and J ends, which lost 3 bases and 0 bases, there was a span of 3 bases. CDR3 nucleotides: TGTGCCAGCAGTTTGAGTAGCAATCAGCCCCAGCATTTT. It specifies CASSLSSNQPQHF.

This clonotype was found a few times. The gene calls are TRBV7-9 and TRBJ2-3; TRBD2 aligns across 7 bases. V lost 11 bases to trimming and J lost 1 base; unmatched junction nucleotides: 6. This CDR3 is built from 13 residues. Germline CDR1 and CDR2: SEHNR and FQNEAQ (reference sequence). In DNA form, the CDR3 reads TGTGCCGGCGGGAGCGCGCGCACAGATACGCAGTATTTT. This sequence encodes CAGGSARTDTQYF. The full variable domain, in which reference TRBV7-9 and TRBJ2-3 provide the parts outside the CDR3, is DTGVSQNPRHKITKRGQNVTFRCDPISEHNRLYWYRQTLGQGPEFLTYFQNEAQLEKSRLLSDRFSAERPKGSFSTLEIQRTEQGDSAMYLCAGGSARTDTQYFGPGTRLTVL.

This clonotype has ten or more counts. The chain uses TRBV12-3 or TRBV12-4 and TRBJ1-2; 7 bases are a match to TRBD1. This CDR3 has 16 residues. V lost 5 bases, J lost 0 bases, and 9 bases stayed unmatched. CDR3 protein: CASSLTGPKANYGYTF. The CDR3 DNA follows: TGTGCCAGCAGTCTGACAGGGCCCAAAGCTAACTATGGCTACACCTTC.

The table lists this clonotype with many counts. The chain carries TRBV20-1 and TRBJ2-7, with 11 bases aligning to TRBD1. This CDR3 has 15 residues. Germline V gene lookup returns CDR1 DFQATT and CDR2 SNEGSKA (reference sequence). V trimming: 5 bases; J trimming: 3 bases; junction bases outside the gene matches: 9. CDR3: CSAATPGTGGYEQYF. The CDR3 nucleotides are TGCAGTGCTGCTACCCCCGGGACAGGGGGCTACGAGCAGTACTTC.

This clonotype appeared many times. The rearrangement joins TRBV7-9 to TRBJ1-1; no clear D. Germline values: CDR1 SEHNR, CDR2 FQNEAQ (reference sequence). The CDR3 loop spans 12 amino acids. Trimming cost V 8 bases and J 4 bases, with 11 bases left between them. The CDR3 sequence is CASVKYGTEAFF. CDR3 sequence (DNA): TGTGCCAGCGTAAAGTATGGCACTGAAGCTTTCTTT.

The table lists this clonotype with a few counts. The chain combines TRBV11-2 with TRBJ1-1, with TRBD1 matching over 12 bases. Germline CDR1 reads SGHAT; CDR2 reads FQNNGV. CDR3 length: 16 residues. V lost 2 bases to trimming and J lost 3 bases; unmatched junction nucleotides: 4. CDR3 protein: CASSLRGQGAYTEAFF. CDR3 nucleotides: TGTGCCAGCAGCTTAAGGGGACAGGGGGCGTACACTGAAGCTTTCTTT. The whole variable domain, remainder taken from reference TRBV11-2 and TRBJ1-1, is EAGVAQSPRYKIIEKRQSVAFWCNPISGHATLYWYQQILGQGPKLLIQFQNNGVVDDSQLPKDRFSAERLKGVDSTLKIQPAKLEDSAVYLCASSLRGQGAYTEAFFGQGTRLTVV.

At least ten counts were recorded for this clonotype. This chain links TRBV28 with TRBJ1-2; D unresolved. The CDR3 has 13 residues. CDR1 and CDR2 (germline): MDHEN, SYDVKM. Trimming removed 3 bases from V and 3 bases from J, with 8 bases in between. The CDR3 nucleotides read TGTGCCAGCAGTTTCGCAGCTCACTATGGCTACACCTTC. It is translated as CASSFAAHYGYTF.

In this sample, this clonotype turned up many times. The chain employs TRBV6-5 and TRBJ2-1; 11 nucleotides line up with TRBD2. Trimming removed 6 bases from V and 10 bases from J; junction bases left unmatched: 2. The V gene's germline CDR1 is MNHEY and CDR2 SVGAGI. The CDR3 has 12 residues. The CDR3 sequence: CASSRLAGEQFF. The CDR3 region has the DNA TGTGCCAGCAGCCGACTAGCGGGGGAGCAGTTCTTC.

This rearrangement joins TRBV4-1 to TRBJ2-7, with D unresolved. The germline gives CDR1 MGHRA, CDR2 YSYEKL. The CDR3 consists of 14 residues. Trimming cost V 4 bases and J 3 bases, with 13 bases left between them. The CDR3 is CASSPGPLGYEQYF. CDR3 nucleotides: TGCGCCAGCAGCCCCGGCCCCCTAGGCTACGAGCAGTACTTC.

The CDR3 coding sequence is TGTGCCTGGAGTGATCCCCCTAACGGGGGGCAGTACTTC. Amino acids: CAWSDPPNGGQYF. V gene TRBV30 combines with J gene TRBJ2-7, with a possible D match to TRBD2 (6 bases). The ends were cut back, 1 base at V and 9 bases at J, with 16 bases in the middle. The CDR3 runs 13 residues. Germline-derived CDR1 and CDR2 are GTSNPN and SVGIG (reference sequence).

This clonotype was recorded at least ten times. The chain employs TRBV6-8 and TRBJ2-1; 10 bases map to TRBD1. CDR3 size: 22 residues. V was pared by 6 bases and J by 2 bases, with 25 bases of the junction left unmatched. In germline, CDR1 is MNHGY, CDR2 SAAAGT. Here the CDR3 reads CASRIRVGPPGQGPKTYNEQFF. The DNA of the CDR3 is TGTGCCAGCAGAATTCGAGTCGGCCCTCCGGGACAGGGGCCTAAAACCTACAATGAGCAGTTCTTC.

In this sample, this clonotype turned up a few times. V usage is TRBV15 and J usage is TRBJ2-5; D might be TRBD1 (5 bases). Germline assignment: CDR1 LNHNV and CDR2 YYDKDF (reference sequence). This CDR3 is built from 15 residues. V was cut by 0 bases and J by 5 bases, with 13 bases left in between. CDR3 DNA: TGTGCCACCAGCAGAGACATACCAGGGATTGAGACCCAGTACTTC. It codes for CATSRDIPGIETQYF.

The sample holds many counts of this clonotype. The genes are TRBV4-2 and TRBJ2-6; 7 positions agree with TRBD1. The CDR3 extends over 16 amino acids. V was pared by 2 bases and J by 0 bases, with 1 base of the junction left unmatched. Germline V gene lookup returns CDR1 LGHNA and CDR2 YNFKEQ. The CDR3 nucleotides read TGTGCCAGCAGCCAATCAGGGGGCTCTGGGGCCAACGTCCTGACTTTC. Translation: CASSQSGGSGANVLTF.

This chain connects TRBV28 to TRBJ1-6; 7 nucleotides match TRBD1. The germline V gene has CDR1 MDHEN and CDR2 SYDVKM. The CDR3 length is 18 residues. With V trimmed by 7 bases and J by 2 bases, 14 bases remained unmatched. Here the CDR3 reads CASNSLQGGLTYNSPLHF. For the CDR3, the DNA is TGTGCCAGCAATTCACTCCAGGGGGGATTGACCTATAATTCACCCCTCCACTTT.

V usage is TRBV4-1 and J usage is TRBJ2-1; a weak D match, TRBD1 (7 bases). The V gene's germline CDR1 is MGHRA and CDR2 YSYEKL. CDR3 length equals 16 residues. Between the trimmed V and J ends, which lost 7 bases and 7 bases, there was a span of 23 bases. The CDR3: CASTSAGQGVVNEQFF. The CDR3 coding sequence is TGCGCCAGCACCTCGGCGGGGCAGGGGGTGGTTAATGAGCAGTTCTTC.

This clonotype was detected ten times or more. The rearrangement uses TRBV30 and TRBJ1-2; D call uncertain. V was clipped by 1 base and J by 4 bases, with 13 bases between them. CDR3 length equals 14 residues. From germline, CDR1 is GTSNPN and CDR2 SVGIG (reference sequence). The CDR3 loop reads CAWSGPGPPYGYTF. For the CDR3, the DNA is TGTGCCTGGAGTGGCCCCGGACCCCCCTATGGCTACACCTTC. Using reference TRBV30 and TRBJ1-2 for the parts outside the CDR3, the full variable domain is SQTIHQWPATLVQPVGSPLSLECTVEGTSNPNLYWYRQAAGRGLQLLFYSVGIGQISSEVPQNLSASRPQDRQFILSSKKLLLSDSGFYLCAWSGPGPPYGYTFGSGTRLTVV.

This clonotype has ten or more counts. The chain combines TRBV30 with TRBJ1-5; no clear D. Germline lookup yields CDR1 GTSNPN and CDR2 SVGIG (reference sequence). There are 13 residues in the CDR3. V lost 0 bases and J lost 11, with 14 bases in between. CDR3 nucleotide sequence: TGTGCCTGGAGTGTCGGGTCCAGCTTGGCCCAGCATTTT. Translating gives CAWSVGSSLAQHF.

This clonotype was recorded a few times. This chain links TRBV7-3 with TRBJ2-1; 7 bases match TRBD2. J gave up 2 bases and V 2 bases, and 15 bases lay outside the gene matches. Germline values: CDR1 SGHTA, CDR2 FQGTGA. The CDR3 has 19 residues. In nucleotides, the CDR3 is TGTGCCAGCAGCTTATCCCCTGATTTGACGGGAGGTACCTACAATGAGCAGTTCTTC. It encodes CASSLSPDLTGGTYNEQFF.

V usage is TRBV25-1 and J usage is TRBJ2-1; TRBD1 matches 8 bases. The CDR3 spans 15 residues. With V trimmed by 4 bases and J by 0 bases, 2 bases remained unmatched. Germline V lookup: CDR1 MGHDK, CDR2 SYGVNS. In nucleotides, the CDR3 is TGTGCCAGCAGTGGGACAGGGAGCTCCTACAATGAGCAGTTCTTC. Amino acid sequence: CASSGTGSSYNEQFF.

The V gene is TRBV6-6, the J gene TRBJ2-3; TRBD1 matches 9 bases. V lost 11 bases and J lost 4; bases outside the gene matches: 7. CDR1 MNHNY and CDR2 SVGAGI come from the germline V gene (reference sequence). This CDR3 is built from 13 residues. The CDR3 sequence: CAGGDRAADTQYF. CDR3 in DNA: TGTGCCGGGGGGGACAGGGCTGCAGATACGCAGTATTTT.

The rearrangement joins TRBV2 to TRBJ1-6; tentatively, D is TRBD1 (5 bases). V was clipped by 6 bases and J by 0 bases, with 12 bases between them. Germline assignment: CDR1 SNHLY and CDR2 FYNNEI. The length of the CDR3 is 16 residues. The CDR3 reads CASRDDSGSYNSPLHF. CDR3 nucleotides: TGTGCCAGCAGGGACGACAGTGGCTCCTATAATTCACCCCTCCACTTT.

This clonotype was recorded a few times. This sequence joins TRBV7-9 and TRBJ2-2, with 8 bases fitting TRBD2. J gave up 6 bases and V 7 bases, and 10 bases lay outside the gene matches. The CDR3 runs to 15 residues. Germline V gives CDR1 SEHNR, CDR2 FQNEAQ (reference sequence). The CDR3 sequence is CASTPGGGFSGELFF. The DNA of the CDR3 is TGTGCCAGCACCCCCGGGGGGGGTTTCTCCGGGGAGCTGTTTTTT.

This clonotype turned up a few times. V and J are TRBV3-1 and TRBJ1-6; D unresolved. Trimming removed 0 bases at V and 6 bases at J, with 18 bases between. The germline V gene has CDR1 LGHDT and CDR2 YNNKEL (reference sequence). The CDR3 totals 18 residues. CDR3 region: CASSQDRGLGPSNSPLHF. DNA of the CDR3: TGTGCCAGCAGCCAAGATCGAGGACTTGGACCTTCTAATTCACCCCTCCACTTT.

Ten or more counts support this clonotype. This chain connects TRBV4-3 to TRBJ2-1; TRBD1 agrees at 11 bases. The germline gives CDR1 LGHNA, CDR2 YSLEER. The trim removed 3 bases at V and 13 bases at J, leaving 11 bases unmatched. The CDR3 covers 15 residues. The CDR3 region is CASSQSRTGGKGQFF. The CDR3 bases are TGCGCCAGCAGCCAGAGTAGGACAGGGGGCAAGGGTCAGTTCTTC.

In DNA form, the CDR3 reads TGTGCCACCAGCAGGACTAGCGGGAGTTCAGATACGCAGTATTTT. Its translation: CATSRTSGSSDTQYF. The chain joins TRBV15 to TRBJ2-3, with 12 bases aligning to TRBD2. The CDR3 loop spans 15 amino acids. Germline loops: CDR1 LNHNV, CDR2 YYDKDF (reference sequence). Germline trimming cut 3 bases from V and 4 bases from J; bases unmatched to any gene: 2.

With respect to this clonotype: Germline and junction disagree at one end, which may indicate a read error. The rearrangement links TRBV12-3 or TRBV12-4 to TRBJ1-3; D is undetermined. This CDR3 contains 15 residues. The CDR3 sequence: CASSLSRASENTIYF. The DNA of the CDR3 is TGTGCCAGCAGTTTATCGCGGGCCTCTGAAAACACCATATATTTT.